This TCR beta chain stems from a study of response to subunit inactivated influenza vaccine. Looked up from germline, CDR1 is SGDLS and CDR2 is YYNGEE. Deletions cut 4 bases from V and 5 bases from J, with 12 bases between. This CDR3 is built from 13 residues. This clonotype was detected a few times. One entry per CDR3 protein, called by TCRdb with MiXCR from the RT-PCR reads. The sample yields 500,000 to 600,000 distinct CDR3 sequences, roughly 10% seen once. This same sample was also taken into another study, of T cells expressing NK-cell markers. As reported in that work: TCR beta cDNA was generated via 5'RACE template switching incorporating UMIs. Alpha-beta TCR T cells were the sole sorting target in several experiments, owing to an anti-gamma-delta TCR antibody.

The chain is built from TRBV9 and TRBJ2-5; D is undetermined. This TCR was sampled from a man aged 50 or older who received an inactivated influenza vaccine. Sequencing was performed on PBMCs from blood, taken on the day of vaccination. The CDR3 DNA sequence: TGTGCCAGCAGCTCACGTGCGGAGGAGACCCAGTACTTC. It is translated as CASSSRAEETQYF.